Below, 22 T cell receptor beta chains from the same sample are listed, as sequenced in a study of neurological immune-mediated disorders. Noted time point: longitudinal time-point 3. TCRdb reprocessed the 5' RACE reads with MiXCR, giving one entry per CDR3 protein. The profile shows more than 95,000 distinct CDR3 sequences, about a tenth of them singletons. The sequenced sample consisted of PBMCs. These receptors all come from a female donor with HTLV-1-associated myelopathy (HAM/TSP).

This clonotype showed up many times. The chain combines TRBV9 with TRBJ2-5; 12 bases line up with TRBD2. V was pared by 3 bases and J by 4 bases, with 7 bases of the junction left unmatched. The CDR3 sequence is 16 residues long. Germline lookup yields CDR1 SGDLS and CDR2 YYNGEE. The CDR3 nucleotides read TGTGCCAGCAGCGAACTAGCGGGGGGTCGGGGAGAGACCCAGTACTTC. This codes for CASSELAGGRGETQYF.

This clonotype was counted ten times or more. The V call is TRBV20-1, the J call TRBJ1-2; weak D call: TRBD1 (6 bases). There are 12 residues in the CDR3. Germline CDR1 and CDR2: DFQATT and SNEGSKA (reference sequence). V lost 6 bases and J 4 bases, leaving 12 bases between the germline ends. CDR3 loop: CSAEGGGYGYTF. CDR3 DNA: TGCAGTGCGGAAGGGGGGGGCTATGGCTACACCTTC.

This clonotype occurred many times. The genes are TRBV28 and TRBJ2-7, with TRBD1 matching 12 bases. V dropped 3 bases and J dropped 6; count of bases not matched to a gene: 9. Germline values: CDR1 MDHEN, CDR2 SYDVKM. The CDR3 sequence is 16 residues long. The CDR3 DNA reads TGTGCCAGCAGTTTCCTCGGCGGGACAGGGGGCCTCGAGCAGTACTTC. Its translation: CASSFLGGTGGLEQYF. Looking up the rest from reference TRBV28 and TRBJ2-7 gives the full variable domain: DVKVTQSSRYLVKRTGEKVFLECVQDMDHENMFWYRQDPGLGLRLIYFSYDVKMKEKGDIPEGYSVSREKKERFSLILESASTNQTSMYLCASSFLGGTGGLEQYFGPGTRLTVT.

Comments on this clonotype: A much larger clone lies one base from this, so it may be a read error. The V gene is TRBV7-9, the J gene TRBJ2-1; tentatively, D is TRBD1 (6 bases). The CDR3 is 15 amino acids. CDR1 and CDR2 from the germline V gene are SEHNR and FQNEAQ (reference sequence). The CDR3 sequence is CVSSLLGAGGNEQFF. DNA of the CDR3: TGTGTCAGCAGCTTACTGGGGGCCGGAGGCAATGAGCAGTTCTTC.

As regards this clonotype: Being one base from a much bigger clone, this may be a read error. The chain recombines TRBV28 with TRBJ2-7, with D uncertain. CDR3 length equals 14 residues. CDR1 and CDR2 (germline): MDHEN, SYDVKM. Between the trimmed V and J ends, which lost 3 bases and 4 bases, there was a span of 13 bases. CDR3 sequence reads: CASSLFLMGYEQYF. CDR3 nucleotide sequence: TGTGCCAGCAGTTTGTTTTTAATGGGATACGAGCAGTACTTC.

CDR3 amino acids: CSASGQGDQPQHF. In DNA, the CDR3 is TGCAGTGCTAGTGGGCAGGGCGATCAGCCCCAGCATTTT. This chain uses TRBV20-1 with TRBJ1-5, with a weak D call TRBD1 (5 bases). The CDR3 is 13 residues long. Germline CDR1 and CDR2: DFQATT and SNEGSKA (reference sequence). The V gene lost 3 bases and the J gene lost 5 bases, with 11 bases spanning the gap.

Ten or more counts support this clonotype. V and J are TRBV5-1 and TRBJ2-4; TRBD2 aligns across 11 bases. In germline, CDR1 is SGHRS, CDR2 YFSETQ. The CDR3 has 15 amino acids. The V and J ends lost 0 bases and 7 bases, in that order; junction bases with no gene match: 3. CDR3 residues: CASSLDSGGGNIQYF. CDR3 DNA: TGCGCCAGCAGCTTGGATAGCGGGGGGGGGAACATTCAGTACTTC.

The table lists this clonotype with a few counts. CDR3 in DNA: TGCGCCAGCAGCGTTACAGGGATGGGCACTGAAGCTTTCTTT. Encoded protein: CASSVTGMGTEAFF. The gene calls are TRBV5-1 and TRBJ1-1, with D maybe TRBD1 (6 bases). There are 14 residues in the CDR3. Trimming pared 4 bases from V and 4 bases from J, leaving 14 bases between. Germline CDR1 is SGHRS and CDR2 is YFSETQ.

Ten or more counts support this clonotype. The V call is TRBV12-3 or TRBV12-4, the J call TRBJ2-7; D perhaps matches TRBD1 (6 bases). Trimming cost V 5 bases and J 6 bases, with 17 bases left between them. There are 14 residues in the CDR3. The CDR3 protein is CASSPRQVGGEQYF. CDR3 DNA sequence: TGTGCCAGCAGTCCTCGACAGGTAGGAGGCGAGCAGTACTTC.

This clonotype was counted only a few times. The V gene is TRBV5-1, the J gene TRBJ2-1; D not certain. V shed 1 base and J shed 8 bases, with 7 bases lying between them. The CDR3 totals 12 residues. Germline CDR1 is SGHRS and CDR2 is YFSETQ. CDR3 residues: CASSLFRDEQFF. In DNA form, the CDR3 reads TGCGCCAGCAGCTTGTTTAGGGATGAGCAGTTCTTC.

This clonotype was counted once. One end of the junction fails to match germline, which may point to a read error. The rearrangement uses TRBV9 and TRBJ2-7; D call uncertain. The CDR3 is made up of 15 amino acids. The germline gives CDR1 SGDLS, CDR2 YYNGEE. The CDR3 nucleotides are TGTGCCAGCAGTGTAGGGCAGGTGAGATCCTACGAGCAGTACTTC. Translated: CASSVGQVRSYEQYF.

Points on this clonotype: A much larger clonotype is one base distant, so this may be a read error. The chain employs TRBV5-1 and TRBJ2-2; no clear D gene. The ends were cut back, 6 bases at V and 1 base at J, with 13 bases in the middle. Germline CDR1 and CDR2: SGHRS and YFSETQ. The CDR3 sequence is 15 residues long. Here the CDR3 reads CASISYIVNTGELFF. The CDR3 region has the DNA TGCGCCAGCATCTCGTACATCGTGAACACCGGGGAGCTGTTTTTT.

This clonotype showed up just a few times. The chain employs TRBV5-1 and TRBJ1-4; D is unclear. Per germline, CDR1 SGHRS and CDR2 YFSETQ. The CDR3 spans 18 residues. The V gene lost 0 bases and the J gene lost 0 bases, with 15 bases spanning the gap. CDR3 DNA: TGCGCCAGCAGCTTGGATCGGGCCTCCGTCTCAACTAATGAAAAACTGTTTTTT. It yields the protein CASSLDRASVSTNEKLFF.

Ten or more counts support this clonotype. V is TRBV4-1 and J is TRBJ1-1; 10 bases align to TRBD1. CDR1 MGHRA and CDR2 YSYEKL come from the germline V gene. The J segment lost 4 bases and the V segment lost 2 bases, leaving 13 bases of the junction unmatched. The CDR3 totals 18 residues. The CDR3 DNA follows: TGCGCCAGCAGCCAACGAACCCGAGGGACAGGGGATTTCACTGAAGCTTTCTTT. This codes for CASSQRTRGTGDFTEAFF.

This clonotype has a count of ten or more. V usage is TRBV12-3 or TRBV12-4 and J usage is TRBJ2-5, with a possible D match to TRBD1 (5 bases). Between the trimmed V and J ends, which lost 6 bases and 5 bases, there was a span of 7 bases. The CDR3 spans 11 residues. CDR3 protein: CASSSGETQYF. The CDR3 region has the DNA TGTGCCAGCAGCTCAGGGGAGACCCAGTACTTC.

This clonotype has a count of ten or more. The genes are TRBV5-1 and TRBJ2-7; D might be TRBD1 (6 bases). The V end lost 1 base, the J end lost 7 bases, and 18 bases lay between the germline ends. CDR3 length equals 15 residues. CDR1 and CDR2 from the germline V gene are SGHRS and YFSETQ. The DNA for the CDR3 is TGCGCCAGCAGCTTGATAGGCAGCACCCAGGGGGAGCAGTACTTC. This gives the protein CASSLIGSTQGEQYF. The variable domain in full, with the rest retrieved from reference TRBV5-1 and TRBJ2-7, is KAGVTQTPRYLIKTRGQQVTLSCSPISGHRSVSWYQQTPGQGLQFLFEYFSETQRNKGNFPGRFSGRQFSNSRSEMNVSTLELGDSALYLCASSLIGSTQGEQYFGPGTRLTVT.

The chain links TRBV5-1 to TRBJ1-2; 8 nucleotides align to TRBD1. The CDR3 loop spans 17 amino acids. The germline V gene has CDR1 SGHRS and CDR2 YFSETQ. V shed 2 bases and J 6 bases; nucleotides not matched to a gene: 15. The CDR3 loop reads CASSLRGPGQEVHGYTF. The CDR3 bases are TGCGCCAGCAGCTTAAGAGGCCCGGGACAGGAAGTTCATGGCTACACCTTC. The full variable domain, with the rest looked up from reference TRBV5-1 and TRBJ1-2, is KAGVTQTPRYLIKTRGQQVTLSCSPISGHRSVSWYQQTPGQGLQFLFEYFSETQRNKGNFPGRFSGRQFSNSRSEMNVSTLELGDSALYLCASSLRGPGQEVHGYTFGSGTRLTVV.

This clonotype showed up many times. This chain uses TRBV5-1 with TRBJ2-7, with D perhaps TRBD1 (6 bases). The V and J ends lost 4 bases and 1 base respectively, with 15 bases between them. Per the germline V gene, CDR1 is SGHRS and CDR2 is YFSETQ. CDR3 length: 15 amino acids. The CDR3 region has the DNA TGCGCCAGCAGCAACGACAGGACTTTTTCCTACGAGCAGTACTTC. Translation gives CASSNDRTFSYEQYF.

This clonotype has at least ten counts. The chain employs TRBV5-1 and TRBJ2-3; D unresolved. The CDR3 contains 13 residues. In germline, CDR1 is SGHRS, CDR2 YFSETQ. Trimming stripped 4 bases from V and 0 bases from J, with 6 bases between. The CDR3 sequence: CASSPASTDTQYF. CDR3 nucleotide sequence: TGCGCCAGCAGCCCCGCTAGCACAGATACGCAGTATTTT.

As regards this clonotype: Because the CDR3 is missing its conserved closing phenylalanine or tryptophan, this is likely a read error. The chain carries TRBV7-8 and TRBJ1-2, with a possible D match to TRBD1 (5 bases). The CDR3 runs to 16 residues. Germline CDR1 is SGHVS and CDR2 is FQNEAQ. V shed 5 bases and J shed 4 bases, with 20 bases lying between them. Here the CDR3 reads CASSLSIKGLIYGYTI. CDR3 coding DNA: TGTGCCAGCAGCCTATCCATAAAGGGGCTGATCTATGGCTACACCATC.

This clonotype occurred many times. The rearrangement joins TRBV7-7 to TRBJ2-1, with 9 bases fitting TRBD1. The germline V gene has CDR1 SSHAT and CDR2 FNYEAQ (reference sequence). CDR3 length equals 14 residues. V lost 1 base to trimming and J lost 10 bases; unmatched junction nucleotides: 5. The CDR3 DNA reads as TGTGCCAGCAGCTTAGTACAGGGGGCGAGAGAGCAGTTCTTC. Protein product: CASSLVQGAREQFF.

This clonotype was seen repeatedly, ten times or more. The V call is TRBV29-1, the J call TRBJ2-3, with D possibly TRBD1 on 6 matching bases. The CDR3 contains 15 residues. Germline values: CDR1 SQVTM, CDR2 ANQGSEA. Trimming shortened V by 5 bases and J by 1 base, and 16 bases separated the two germline ends. CDR3 sequence reads: CSVHAQGSRTDTQYF. The CDR3 bases are TGCAGCGTTCACGCACAGGGCAGTCGCACAGATACGCAGTATTTT.